This TCR beta chain emerged from a study of blood T cell repertoires in COVID-19. About the research overall: COVID-19 samples, acute and convalescent, were from the United States, Italy and Spain.

This clone turned up a few times. Participant reports of clinical history set cohort assignment. Each recovered donor of Cohort 3 presented with two negative PCRs, clearance, or symptom resolution. As originally analysed: Reference gene primers were amplified, and this amplification served to estimate nucleated cell counts. Using immunoSEQ multiplex PCR, the repertoire was profiled, and TCRdb retains in-frame clones only, with some absent. The D gene and trimming were derived from the DNA, and the V and J assignments and clone size from that table. The sample yields 400,000 or so clones, roughly nine tenths seen once. This clonotype was obtained from a young man who had recovered from COVID-19. The sample consisted of PBMCs or T cells enriched from blood (not recorded which).

DNA for the CDR3: TGTGCCTGGGTCAGCGGAGGAGCGGATACGCAGTATTTT. This gives the protein CAWVSGGADTQYF. This rearrangement joins TRBV30 to TRBJ2-3; D perhaps matches TRBD2 (5 bases). Germline V gene sequence: CDR1 GTSNPN, CDR2 SVGIG (reference sequence). This CDR3 has 13 amino acids. With 5 bases removed from V and 6 bases from J, the gap between germline ends came to 15 bases.